This TCR beta chain is drawn from a study of shared clonotypes between healthy human individuals. Using immunoSEQ multiplex PCR, the repertoire was profiled, and TCRdb retains in-frame clones only, with some absent. The sample consists of fewer than 2.5 million clones, roughly 93% of them appearing once. Per germline, CDR1 MDHEN and CDR2 SYDVKM. CDR3 length: 13 amino acids. V was clipped by 6 bases and J by 8 bases, with 16 bases between them. This TCR derives from a young man in good health. Some clones in this sample may be carry-over from other donors' samples. This chain uses TRBV28 with TRBJ1-2; D ambiguous. What was sequenced was naive CD4+ T cells from PBMCs. Indicated subset: CD45RA+ positively selected. As DNA, the CDR3 is TGTGCCAGCAGCGAGCGGGAGGAAGGCGGCTACACCTTC. Amino acids: CASSEREEGGYTF.